This TCR beta chain was identified during a study of OX40 agonist ivuxolimab in advanced cancers. Broadly, across the study: The costimulatory receptor OX40 (CD134) was targeted by ivuxolimab, a fully human IgG2 agonistic monoclonal antibody. The paper reports the monotherapy dose-escalation portion (N of about 54 patients) of the phase I ivuxolimab trial. In the dose-escalation cohort, about four fifths of patients were male, and the mean age was 60 years with a range of roughly 23 to 79. Prior anti-PD-1, anti-PD-L1 or anti-CTLA-4 therapy was permitted, and checkpoint inhibitors had been received by less than 45% of dose-escalation patients. Peripheral TCRbeta sequencing was intended to test whether TCR sequence diversity was altered and clonal T-cell expansion was caused by ivuxolimab. Partial responses occurred in three dose-escalation patients: two with cutaneous melanoma and one with hepatocellular carcinoma. Among the roughly 54 dose-escalation patients, some 19 had hepatocellular carcinoma, roughly 15 melanoma, 9 renal cell carcinoma and 9 head and neck cancer. Intravenous ivuxolimab was administered to patients every 2 weeks at six dose levels: 0.01, 0.1, 0.3, 1.5, 3 and 10 mg/kg. The paper as a whole reports these results and caveats: After ivuxolimab, CD8+ T cells had more expanded clones than CD4+ T cells on average. Low levels of normalized T-cell clonal expansion were also seen in some patients who did not respond. Partial responders in the 0.1-3.0 mg/kg groups had among the lowest normalized peripheral clonal expansion, especially among CD8+ T cells. At doses of 0.1 to 3.0 mg/kg, clonal expansion of both CD4+ and CD8+ T cells in blood was seen between baseline and week 6. Antigen specificity was not determined for the clonally expanded peripheral T cells.

The CDR3 contains 12 residues, cysteine and phenylalanine counted. Here the CDR3 DNA is all that survives: 36 bases in frame from base 1. Taken from the germline V gene (reference sequence), the CDR1 and CDR2 loops are SGHNT and YYREEE. Trimming takes 1 base from V and 7 bases from J, and the germline ends sit 6 bases apart. In regard to this clone: This clone's antigen is unknown. Per-nucleotide qualities are absent, and no much larger clonotype sits a single base away.

To sequence the TCRbeta CDR3 region, genomic DNA was isolated from the sorted cells. The immunoSEQ Assay was used to sequence the TCRbeta CDR3 regions. The clones in this table, taken by TCRdb from immuneACCESS, are in-frame only. Not every clone is retained; where verified, under half of the shortfall comes from an unresolved V gene, and the cause of the rest is unknown. The sample profile shows tens of thousands of clones; 80% to 90% of them were found once. Roughly 25% of the sample lies in the top ten. The trial excluded patients who had a history of autoimmune disease or were on systemic immunosuppression. Peripheral blood for TCR sequencing was collected from all dose cohorts at baseline, on cycle 4 day 1, and on cycle 7 day 1. The samples were taken from a phase I, first-in-human, multicenter, open-label dose-escalation trial of ivuxolimab. Adults with locally advanced or metastatic melanoma, renal cell carcinoma, hepatocellular carcinoma or head and neck squamous cell carcinoma were enrolled in the trial. Before TCR sequencing, CD4+ and CD8+ T cells were separately sorted from peripheral blood.

This sequence originates from an adult with an advanced solid tumor such as melanoma, head and neck, liver or kidney cancer. The specimen was CD4+ or CD8+ T cells sorted from blood, collected in a trial of the OX40 agonist ivuxolimab. The chain was built from TRBV5-4 and TRBJ2-1, with the D gene call left open. The CDR3 region: CASSLQNNEQFF. DNA sequence: TGTGCCAGCAGCTTGCAAAATAATGAGCAGTTCTTC.